This record looks at one T cell receptor beta chain sequence and its context. Its specificity is unknown. It was with unique molecular identifiers that the TCRbeta library was prepared. MiXCR was run by TCRdb on the PCR reads, yielding one entry per CDR3 protein. The sample has 550,000 to 600,000 distinct CDR3 sequences, about 21% seen once; the top ten hold around an eighth. Trimming took 3 bases from V and 4 from J; bases not matched to a gene: 2. CDR3 length: 13 amino acids. Germline lookup yields CDR1 MNHNY and CDR2 SVGAGI (reference sequence). This specimen belongs to a study of T-cell reconstitution after alpha-beta-depleted transplantation in children. Notes on the study in general: Most T-cell counts and diversity one year after the transplant came from T cells that were newly produced.

V is TRBV6-6 and J is TRBJ2-5; 7 nucleotides agree with TRBD1. The clonotype was recovered from a boy in the first two years of life who had a stem cell transplant for acute myeloid leukemia, so the T cells may come from the graft donor. The specimen was PBMCs, mostly from graft donor cells, collected 360 days after TCRalphabeta/CD19-depleted stem cell transplant. The CDR3 DNA reads as TGTGCCAGCAGTTATGACAGGGTAGAGACCCAGTACTTC. It translates to CASSYDRVETQYF.